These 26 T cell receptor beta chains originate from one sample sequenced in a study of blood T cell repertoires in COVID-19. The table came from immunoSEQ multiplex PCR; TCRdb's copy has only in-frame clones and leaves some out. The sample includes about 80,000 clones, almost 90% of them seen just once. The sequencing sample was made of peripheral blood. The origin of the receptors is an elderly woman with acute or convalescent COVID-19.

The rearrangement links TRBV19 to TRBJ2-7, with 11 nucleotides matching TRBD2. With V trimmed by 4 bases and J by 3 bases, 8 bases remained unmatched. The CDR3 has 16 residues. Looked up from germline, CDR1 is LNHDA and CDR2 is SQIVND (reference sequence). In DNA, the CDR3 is TGTGCCAGTAGTACCCACACTAGCGGGAGAAGCTACGAGCAGTACTTC. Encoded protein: CASSTHTSGRSYEQYF.

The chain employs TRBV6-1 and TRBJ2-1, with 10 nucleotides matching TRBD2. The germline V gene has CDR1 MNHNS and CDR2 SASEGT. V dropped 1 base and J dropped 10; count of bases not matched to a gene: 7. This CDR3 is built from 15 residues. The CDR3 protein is CASSEGLAGFGEQFF. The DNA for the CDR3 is TGTGCCAGCAGTGAAGGACTAGCGGGTTTCGGGGAGCAGTTCTTC.

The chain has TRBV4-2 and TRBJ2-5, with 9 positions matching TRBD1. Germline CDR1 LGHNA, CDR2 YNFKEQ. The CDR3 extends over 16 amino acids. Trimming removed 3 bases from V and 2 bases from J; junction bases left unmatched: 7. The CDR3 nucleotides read TGTGCCAGCAGCCAGAGTCCGGGACAGGGACAAGAGACCCAGTACTTC. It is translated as CASSQSPGQGQETQYF.

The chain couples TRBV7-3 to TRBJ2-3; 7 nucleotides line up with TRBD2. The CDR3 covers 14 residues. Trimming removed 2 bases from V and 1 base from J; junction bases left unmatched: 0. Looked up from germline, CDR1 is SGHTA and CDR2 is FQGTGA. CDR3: CASSLAGGTDTQYF. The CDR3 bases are TGTGCCAGCAGCTTAGCGGGAGGCACAGATACGCAGTATTTT.

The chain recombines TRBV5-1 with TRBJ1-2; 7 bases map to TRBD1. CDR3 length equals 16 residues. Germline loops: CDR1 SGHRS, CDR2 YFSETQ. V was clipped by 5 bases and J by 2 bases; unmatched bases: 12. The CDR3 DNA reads TGCGCCAGCAGTTCAGTACAATCGGGACAGAACTATGGCTACACCTTC. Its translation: CASSSVQSGQNYGYTF.

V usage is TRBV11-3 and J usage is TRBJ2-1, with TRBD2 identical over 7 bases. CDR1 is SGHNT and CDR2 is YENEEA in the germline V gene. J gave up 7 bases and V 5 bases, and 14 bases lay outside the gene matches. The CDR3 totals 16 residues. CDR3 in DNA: TGTGCCAGCAGCCCGGACTCAGCGGGGAGGCTTAATGAGCAGTTCTTC. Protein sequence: CASSPDSAGRLNEQFF.

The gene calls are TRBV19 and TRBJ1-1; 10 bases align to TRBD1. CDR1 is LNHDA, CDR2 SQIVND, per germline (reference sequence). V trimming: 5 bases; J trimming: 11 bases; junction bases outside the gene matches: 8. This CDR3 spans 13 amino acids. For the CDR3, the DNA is TGTGCCAGTAGTCCCGACAGGGGGCGAGGGGCTTTCTTT. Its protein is CASSPDRGRGAFF.

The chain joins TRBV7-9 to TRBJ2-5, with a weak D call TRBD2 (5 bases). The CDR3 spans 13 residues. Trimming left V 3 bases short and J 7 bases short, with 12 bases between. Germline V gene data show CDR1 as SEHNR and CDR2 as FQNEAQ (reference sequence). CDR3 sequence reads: CASSLVLVGTQYF. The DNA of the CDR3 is TGTGCCAGCAGCTTGGTACTAGTTGGGACCCAGTACTTC.

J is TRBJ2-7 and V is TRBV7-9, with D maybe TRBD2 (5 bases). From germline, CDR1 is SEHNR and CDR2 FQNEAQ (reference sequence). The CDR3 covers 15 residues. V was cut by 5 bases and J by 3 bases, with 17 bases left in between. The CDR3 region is CASSQWGAVSYEQYF. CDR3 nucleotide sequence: TGTGCCAGCAGCCAATGGGGAGCGGTAAGCTACGAGCAGTACTTC. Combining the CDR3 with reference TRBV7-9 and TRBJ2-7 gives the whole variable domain DTGVSQNPRHKITKRGQNVTFRCDPISEHNRLYWYRQTLGQGPEFLTYFQNEAQLEKSRLLSDRFSAERPKGSFSTLEIQRTEQGDSAMYLCASSQWGAVSYEQYFGPGTRLTVT.

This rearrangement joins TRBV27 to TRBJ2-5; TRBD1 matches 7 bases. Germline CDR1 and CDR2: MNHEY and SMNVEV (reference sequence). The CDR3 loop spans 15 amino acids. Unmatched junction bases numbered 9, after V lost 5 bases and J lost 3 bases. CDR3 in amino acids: CASSNGDRVEETQYF. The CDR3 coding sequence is TGTGCCAGCAGTAACGGTGACAGGGTGGAAGAGACCCAGTACTTC.

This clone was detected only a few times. For the CDR3, the DNA is TGTGCCAGCAGTTTGGGGGGGTTCAACTCACCCCTCCACTTT. Translation: CASSLGGFNSPLHF. V and J are TRBV28 and TRBJ1-6, with D possibly TRBD1 on 5 matching bases. Germline CDR1 is MDHEN and CDR2 is SYDVKM. V lost 3 bases and J 10 bases, leaving 13 bases between the germline ends. There are 14 residues in the CDR3.

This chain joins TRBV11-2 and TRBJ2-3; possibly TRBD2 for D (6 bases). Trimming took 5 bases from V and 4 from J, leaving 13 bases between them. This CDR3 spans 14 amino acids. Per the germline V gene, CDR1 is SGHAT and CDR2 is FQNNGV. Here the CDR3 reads CASSQGGLSDTQYF. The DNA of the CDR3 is TGTGCCAGCAGCCAGGGAGGTCTGTCAGATACGCAGTATTTT.

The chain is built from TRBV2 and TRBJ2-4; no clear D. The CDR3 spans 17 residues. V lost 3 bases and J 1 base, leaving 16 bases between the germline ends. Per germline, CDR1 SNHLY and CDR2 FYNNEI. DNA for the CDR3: TGTGCCAGCAGTGAGAATAATGTCCAACGGGCCAAAAACATTCAGTACTTC. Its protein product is CASSENNVQRAKNIQYF.

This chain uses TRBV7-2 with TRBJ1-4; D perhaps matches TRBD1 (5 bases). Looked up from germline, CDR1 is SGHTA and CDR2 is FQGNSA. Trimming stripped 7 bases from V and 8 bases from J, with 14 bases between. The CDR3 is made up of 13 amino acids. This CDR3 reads CASTREGREKLFF. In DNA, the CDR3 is TGTGCCAGCACTCGGGAGGGGAGAGAAAAACTGTTTTTT.

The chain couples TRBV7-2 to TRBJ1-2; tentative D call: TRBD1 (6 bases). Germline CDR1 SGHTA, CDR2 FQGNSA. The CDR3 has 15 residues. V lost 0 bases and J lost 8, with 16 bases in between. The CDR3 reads CASSLARGGASGYTF. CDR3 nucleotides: TGTGCCAGCAGCTTAGCGCGTGGGGGGGCAAGCGGCTACACCTTC.

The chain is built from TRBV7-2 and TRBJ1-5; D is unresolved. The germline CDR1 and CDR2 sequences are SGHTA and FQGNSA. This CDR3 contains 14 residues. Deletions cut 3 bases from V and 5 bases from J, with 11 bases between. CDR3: CASSFTAGDQPQHF. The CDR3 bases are TGTGCCAGCAGCTTCACGGCGGGAGATCAGCCCCAGCATTTT.

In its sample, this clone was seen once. The CDR3 region has the DNA TGTGCCAGCAGCTTTTACGGGGAAGTGGCAACTAATGAAAAACTGTTTTTT. This codes for CASSFYGEVATNEKLFF. The rearrangement joins TRBV5-6 to TRBJ1-4; D ambiguous. Trimming shortened V by 2 bases and J by 0 bases, and 14 bases separated the two germline ends. This CDR3 region has 17 residues. Germline assignment: CDR1 SGHDT and CDR2 YYEEEE.

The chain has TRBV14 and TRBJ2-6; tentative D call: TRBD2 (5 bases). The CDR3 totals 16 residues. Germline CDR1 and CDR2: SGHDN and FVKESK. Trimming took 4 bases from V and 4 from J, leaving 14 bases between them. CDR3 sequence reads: CASSRRTGLGANVLTF. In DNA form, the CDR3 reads TGTGCCAGCAGCCGGCGGACTGGGTTAGGGGCCAACGTCCTGACTTTC. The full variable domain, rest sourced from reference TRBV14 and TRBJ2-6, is EAGVTQFPSHSVIEKGQTVTLRCDPISGHDNLYWYRRVMGKEIKFLLHFVKESKQDESGMPNNRFLAERTGGTYSTLKVQPAELEDSGVYFCASSRRTGLGANVLTFGAGSRLTVL.

CDR3 in DNA: TGTGCCAGCAGAGGACACCCCCGCGGGAGCTCCTACGAGCAGTACTTC. As protein: CASRGHPRGSSYEQYF. The chain is built from TRBV2 and TRBJ2-7; 7 bases match TRBD2. J lost 0 bases, V lost 6 bases, and 11 bases had no gene match. Per germline, CDR1 SNHLY and CDR2 FYNNEI. This CDR3 has 16 residues.

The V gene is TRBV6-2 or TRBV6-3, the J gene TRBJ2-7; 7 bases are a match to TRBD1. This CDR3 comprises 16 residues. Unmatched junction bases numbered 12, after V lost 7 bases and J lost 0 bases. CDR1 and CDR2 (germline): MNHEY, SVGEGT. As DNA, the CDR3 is TGTGCCAGCACCCCCCCCTCGACAGGGAGCTCCTACGAGCAGTACTTC. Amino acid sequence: CASTPPSTGSSYEQYF.

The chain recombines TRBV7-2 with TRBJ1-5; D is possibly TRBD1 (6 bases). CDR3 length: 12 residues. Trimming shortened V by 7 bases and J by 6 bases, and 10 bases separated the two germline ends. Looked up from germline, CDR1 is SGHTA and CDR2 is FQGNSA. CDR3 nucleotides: TGTGCCAGCAACCTAGGGGGTCAGCCCCAGCATTTT. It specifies CASNLGGQPQHF.

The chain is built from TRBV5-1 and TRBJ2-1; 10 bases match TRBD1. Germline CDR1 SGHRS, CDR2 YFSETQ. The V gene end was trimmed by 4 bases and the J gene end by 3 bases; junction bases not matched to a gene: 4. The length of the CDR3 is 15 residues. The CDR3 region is CASSATGGIYNEQFF. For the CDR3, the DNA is TGCGCCAGCAGCGCGACAGGGGGCATCTACAATGAGCAGTTCTTC.

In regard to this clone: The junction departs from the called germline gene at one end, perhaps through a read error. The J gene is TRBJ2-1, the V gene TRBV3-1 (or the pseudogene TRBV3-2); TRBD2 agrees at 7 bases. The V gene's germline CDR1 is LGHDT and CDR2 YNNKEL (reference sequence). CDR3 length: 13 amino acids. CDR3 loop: CANSQLALNEQFF. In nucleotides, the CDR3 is TGTGCCAACAGCCAACTAGCGCTGAATGAGCAGTTCTTC.

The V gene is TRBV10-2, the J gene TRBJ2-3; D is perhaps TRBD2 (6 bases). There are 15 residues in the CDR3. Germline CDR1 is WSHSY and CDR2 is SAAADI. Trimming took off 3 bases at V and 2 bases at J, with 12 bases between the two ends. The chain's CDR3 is CASSDVGGHTDTQYF. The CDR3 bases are TGCGCCAGCAGTGATGTGGGAGGCCACACAGATACGCAGTATTTT.

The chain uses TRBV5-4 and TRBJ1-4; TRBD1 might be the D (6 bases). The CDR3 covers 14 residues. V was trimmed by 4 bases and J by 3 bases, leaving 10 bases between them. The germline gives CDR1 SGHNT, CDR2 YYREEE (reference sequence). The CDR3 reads CASSQQGPNEKLFF. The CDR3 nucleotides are TGTGCCAGCAGCCAACAGGGCCCTAATGAAAAACTGTTTTTT.

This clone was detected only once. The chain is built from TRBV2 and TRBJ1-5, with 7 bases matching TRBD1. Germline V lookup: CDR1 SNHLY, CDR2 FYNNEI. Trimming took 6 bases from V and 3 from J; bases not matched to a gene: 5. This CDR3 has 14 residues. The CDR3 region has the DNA TGTGCCAGCAGCACAGGGGCCGTCAATCAGCCCCAGCATTTT. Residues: CASSTGAVNQPQHF.